The subject of this entry is one T cell receptor beta chain. This sample was included in a study of identical twins. A universal primer site was added by template switching, and unique molecular identifiers were carried by the cDNA. Via MiXCR, TCRdb re-called the 5' RACE reads, giving one row per CDR3 protein. The sample includes about 920,000 distinct CDR3 sequences, approximately 13% of them seen just once. Only healthy Caucasians were enrolled as donors. The CDR3 extends over 16 amino acids. V lost 5 bases to trimming and J lost 1 base, with 17 bases between them. Per germline, CDR1 SGHAT and CDR2 FQNNGV. These data were also filed under a second study, of yellow fever vaccine responses in identical twins.

Source material: PBMCs. This chain links TRBV11-2 with TRBJ2-5; D might be TRBD1 or TRBD2, each matching 6 bases. The receptor was isolated from a woman in her late teens or twenties in good health. CDR3 nucleotide sequence: TGTGCCAGCAGCAAGAGGCGGGAACAGGGCCAAGAGACCCAGTACTTC. Protein product: CASSKRREQGQETQYF.